This T cell receptor beta chain was identified in a study of T cell responses to AZD1222 COVID-19 vaccine. Sequencing was performed with immunoSEQ multiplex PCR; in TCRdb, only in-frame clones are kept and a portion is missing. The sample holds 200,000 or so clones; 85% to 95% are singletons and the top ten take under 11%. V lost 5 bases to trimming and J lost 2 bases, with 14 bases between them. The CDR3 runs to 15 residues. Per the germline V gene, CDR1 is MRHNA and CDR2 is SNTAGT. V is TRBV6-4 and J is TRBJ2-3; D unresolved. The material sequenced was peripheral blood, taken on day 0 of AZD1222 vaccination. The TCR sequence derives from an adult in good health. In nucleotides, the CDR3 is TGTGCCAGCAGTCTTGGGAACCCAGACACAGATACGCAGTATTTT. It translates to CASSLGNPDTDTQYF.